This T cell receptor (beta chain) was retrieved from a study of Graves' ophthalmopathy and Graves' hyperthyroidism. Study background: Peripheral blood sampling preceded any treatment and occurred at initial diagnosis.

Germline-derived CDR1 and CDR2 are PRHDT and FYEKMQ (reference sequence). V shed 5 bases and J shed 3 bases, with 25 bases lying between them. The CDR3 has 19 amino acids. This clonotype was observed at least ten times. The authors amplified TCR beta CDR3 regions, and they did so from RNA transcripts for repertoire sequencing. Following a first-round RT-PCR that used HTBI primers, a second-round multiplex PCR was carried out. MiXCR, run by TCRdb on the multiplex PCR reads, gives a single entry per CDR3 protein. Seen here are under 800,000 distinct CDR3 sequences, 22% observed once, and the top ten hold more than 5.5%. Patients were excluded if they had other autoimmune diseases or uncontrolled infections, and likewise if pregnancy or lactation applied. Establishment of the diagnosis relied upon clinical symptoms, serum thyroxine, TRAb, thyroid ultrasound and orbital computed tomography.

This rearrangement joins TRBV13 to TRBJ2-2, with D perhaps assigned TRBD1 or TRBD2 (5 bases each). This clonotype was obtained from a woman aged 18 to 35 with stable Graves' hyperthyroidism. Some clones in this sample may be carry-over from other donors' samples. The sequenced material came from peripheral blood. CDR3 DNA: TGTGCCAGCAGCCAGTACCGGGACCGCCATCCGTCGGACACCGGGGAGCTGTTTTTT. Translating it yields CASSQYRDRHPSDTGELFF.